Reported below is one T cell receptor (beta chain). V was pared by 7 bases and J by 1 base, with 12 bases between. Per germline, CDR1 MNHEY and CDR2 SMNVEV (reference sequence). The CDR3 has 14 amino acids. Using immunoSEQ multiplex PCR, the repertoire was profiled, and TCRdb retains in-frame clones only, with some absent. In the table there are about 250,000 clones, around 89% of which are singletons. The data stem from a study of blood T cell repertoires in COVID-19. The sequenced material came from PBMCs or T cells enriched from blood (not recorded which). This sequence originates from a man between 35 and 55 years old who had recovered from COVID-19. The chain carries TRBV27 and TRBJ2-3; D remains unclear. The CDR3 nucleotides are TGTGCCAGCACCACCGGGTTCCGCACAGATACGCAGTATTTT. Encoded protein: CASTTGFRTDTQYF.